The 25 T cell receptor beta chains presented below share a single source sample, sequenced in a study of blood T cell repertoires in COVID-19 (dated by TCRdb to 2018 to 2021). Library preparation was by the immunoSEQ multiplex PCR assay. The source is immuneACCESS, and TCRdb retained only in-frame sequences with V and J called. Part of the clones is not carried over; for the studies checked, unresolved V genes explain less than half of this, and the remainder is unexplained. The table for this sample lists fewer than 75,000 clones; roughly nine tenths of them were counted only once. The ten largest clones take up around 4.4% of the sample. Source material: peripheral blood. These receptors all come from a man aged 50 or older with active COVID-19.

The chain combines TRBV6-2 or TRBV6-3 with TRBJ2-1; 7 bases match TRBD2. This CDR3 comprises 14 residues. Trimming took 0 bases from V and 8 from J; bases not matched to a gene: 4. Germline V gene data show CDR1 as MNHEY and CDR2 as SVGEGT. The CDR3 region has the DNA TGTGCCAGCAGTTACTCACTAGCGTCAGATGAGCAGTTCTTC. It encodes CASSYSLASDEQFF.

V and J are TRBV5-4 and TRBJ1-1; 8 bases fit TRBD1. Germline loops: CDR1 SGHNT, CDR2 YYREEE (reference sequence). CDR3 length: 14 amino acids. V was clipped by 4 bases and J by 8 bases; unmatched bases: 10. The CDR3 DNA reads as TGTGCCAGCAGCCCCGACAGGGGTTCCTTGGAAGCTTTCTTT. The encoded protein is CASSPDRGSLEAFF.

The chain combines TRBV29-1 with TRBJ2-7; a weak D match, TRBD1 (6 bases). Germline CDR1 SQVTM, CDR2 ANQGSEA. CDR3 length equals 12 residues. Trimming pared 5 bases from V and 1 base from J, leaving 9 bases between. Here the CDR3 reads CSVTGTSYEQYF. CDR3 DNA sequence: TGCAGCGTTACCGGGACATCCTACGAGCAGTACTTC.

This chain connects TRBV5-1 to TRBJ1-1, with a weak D call TRBD1 (5 bases). V was trimmed by 4 bases and J by 1 base, leaving 11 bases between them. Germline V gene data show CDR1 as SGHRS and CDR2 as YFSETQ. This CDR3 has 14 amino acids. CDR3 amino acids: CASSPQAGNTEAFF. The CDR3 DNA reads as TGCGCCAGCAGCCCACAGGCTGGGAACACTGAAGCTTTCTTT.

CDR3 DNA sequence: TGTGCCAGCAGCCCCTTATCGGGGTGGGTCCCAGATACGCAGTATTTT. It is translated as CASSPLSGWVPDTQYF. The rearrangement joins TRBV7-2 to TRBJ2-3; perhaps TRBD2 as D (5 bases). V was clipped by 5 bases and J by 4 bases, with 19 bases between them. Germline-derived CDR1 and CDR2 are SGHTA and FQGNSA. The CDR3 sequence is 16 residues long.

A few counts support this clone. The V and J genes are TRBV9 and TRBJ2-3, with D maybe TRBD1 (6 bases). V gave up 4 bases and J gave up 0 bases, with 12 bases separating them. This CDR3 comprises 15 residues. Germline V gene lookup returns CDR1 SGDLS and CDR2 YYNGEE. The CDR3 DNA reads as TGTGCCAGCAGCTTACAGGGATATAGCACAGATACGCAGTATTTT. Amino acids: CASSLQGYSTDTQYF.

This chain joins TRBV3-1 (or the pseudogene TRBV3-2) and TRBJ2-3; no definite D call. CDR1 is LGHDT, CDR2 YNNKEL, per germline (reference sequence). The CDR3 sequence is 12 residues long. V was cut by 3 bases and J by 6 bases, with 7 bases left in between. The CDR3 DNA reads TGTGCCAGCAGCCAGACCGGGGATACGCAGTATTTT. The encoded protein is CASSQTGDTQYF.

This clone was seen once. The V gene is TRBV3-1 (or the pseudogene TRBV3-2), the J gene TRBJ2-2; 7 bases are shared with TRBD2. Germline V gene data show CDR1 as LGHDT and CDR2 as YNNKEL (reference sequence). V trimming: 7 bases; J trimming: 0 bases; junction bases outside the gene matches: 11. The length of the CDR3 is 17 residues. This chain's CDR3 is CASTRTIAGTNTGELFF. CDR3 in DNA: TGTGCCAGCACCCGAACCATAGCGGGTACGAACACCGGGGAGCTGTTTTTT.

The V and J genes are TRBV3-1 (or the pseudogene TRBV3-2) and TRBJ2-1, with 8 bases lining up with TRBD2. The V gene end was trimmed by 7 bases and the J gene end by 8 bases; junction bases not matched to a gene: 1. The V gene's germline CDR1 is LGHDT and CDR2 YNNKEL (reference sequence). This CDR3 comprises 11 residues. The CDR3 sequence is CASTGRDEQFF. As DNA, the CDR3 is TGTGCCAGCACCGGGAGGGATGAGCAGTTCTTC.

This sequence joins TRBV6-4 and TRBJ2-7; possible D gene TRBD1, 5 bases. Germline lookup yields CDR1 MRHNA and CDR2 SNTAGT. V gave up 0 bases and J gave up 0 bases, with 12 bases separating them. The length of the CDR3 is 16 residues. This CDR3 reads CASSDSRQLYSYEQYF. CDR3 DNA: TGTGCCAGCAGTGACTCTCGACAGCTTTACTCCTACGAGCAGTACTTC.

Only a few counts were recorded for this clone. J is TRBJ1-5 and V is TRBV6-1, with 8 nucleotides matching TRBD1. V lost 1 base and J lost 4; bases outside the gene matches: 3. Germline-derived CDR1 and CDR2 are MNHNS and SASEGT. This CDR3 region has 15 residues. CDR3 coding DNA: TGTGCCAGCAGTGAAGGCAGGGGGCCGAATCAGCCCCAGCATTTT. Its translation: CASSEGRGPNQPQHF.

This clone was observed a few times. The gene calls are TRBV9 and TRBJ1-5, with D perhaps TRBD1 (5 bases). V gave up 0 bases and J gave up 1 base, with 5 bases separating them. This CDR3 is 14 amino acids long. Per the germline V gene, CDR1 is SGDLS and CDR2 is YYNGEE. Here the CDR3 reads CASSVEGSNQPQHF. The CDR3 nucleotides are TGTGCCAGCAGCGTAGAGGGGAGCAATCAGCCCCAGCATTTT.

The V gene is TRBV11-3, the J gene TRBJ1-3; D remains ambiguous. The V end lost 1 base, the J end lost 2 bases, and 15 bases lay between the germline ends. The V gene's germline CDR1 is SGHNT and CDR2 YENEEA. This CDR3 region has 17 residues. As DNA, the CDR3 is TGTGCCAGCAGCTTAGGCTCAGCGAGCCCTCCTGGAAACACCATATATTTT. Amino acid sequence: CASSLGSASPPGNTIYF. Full variable domain (outside the CDR3, taken from reference TRBV11-3 and TRBJ1-3): EAGVVQSPRYKIIEKKQPVAFWCNPISGHNTLYWYLQNLGQGPELLIRYENEEAVDDSQLPKDRFSAERLKGVDSTLKIQPAELGDSAVYLCASSLGSASPPGNTIYFGEGSWLTVV.

The V and J genes are TRBV28 and TRBJ2-2, with 12 bases identical to TRBD2. Germline assignment: CDR1 MDHEN and CDR2 SYDVKM. The CDR3 totals 14 residues. V lost 4 bases and J lost 8; bases outside the gene matches: 2. In DNA form, the CDR3 reads TGTGCCAGCAGTTACACTAGCGGGAGGGGGGAGCTGTTTTTT. Its protein product is CASSYTSGRGELFF.

The J gene is TRBJ1-6, the V gene TRBV21-1; the table calls TRBD1, which could not be checked here. TRBV21-1 constitutes a pseudogene. This CDR3 has 18 residues. CDR3 loop: CASSKGGRTAGPNSPLHF. The DNA of the CDR3 is TGTGCCAGCAGCAAAGGGGGGCGGACAGCCGGGCCTAATTCACCCCTCCACTTT.

V is TRBV3-1 (or the pseudogene TRBV3-2) and J is TRBJ1-2; no clear D gene. There are 13 residues in the CDR3. V was pared by 4 bases and J by 4 bases, with 10 bases between. Germline assignment: CDR1 LGHDT and CDR2 YNNKEL (reference sequence). As DNA, the CDR3 is TGTGCCAGCAGCCCTCGGGAGGCCTATGGCTACACCTTC. Translated: CASSPREAYGYTF.

This chain links TRBV5-6 with TRBJ2-5; the match to TRBD1 covers 7 bases. Germline V CDR1 and CDR2: SGHDT, YYEEEE. After removal of 4 bases from V and 4 bases from J, the junction contained 10 bases not matched to a gene. The CDR3 is made up of 15 amino acids. In DNA form, the CDR3 reads TGTGCCAGCAGCCCCGCCTGGACAGGCAGAGAGACCCAGTACTTC. It encodes CASSPAWTGRETQYF.

The rearrangement joins TRBV5-4 to TRBJ2-3, with D unclear. V was cut by 4 bases and J by 4 bases, with 13 bases left in between. The CDR3 consists of 14 residues. In germline, CDR1 is SGHNT, CDR2 YYREEE (reference sequence). The CDR3 DNA sequence: TGTGCCAGCAGCCAGGTGGGCTCCCCAGATACGCAGTATTTT. It specifies CASSQVGSPDTQYF.

The chain recombines TRBV13 with TRBJ2-5, with D possibly being TRBD2 (5 bases). The V end lost 5 bases, the J end lost 3 bases, and 13 bases lay between the germline ends. Germline V gene sequence: CDR1 PRHDT, CDR2 FYEKMQ (reference sequence). There are 14 residues in the CDR3. As DNA, the CDR3 is TGTGCCAGCAGCGAAGGGCGGGTTAAAGAGACCCAGTACTTC. Translating it yields CASSEGRVKETQYF.

The chain joins TRBV4-1 to TRBJ2-6; 11 nucleotides line up with TRBD2. The CDR3 loop spans 21 amino acids. Trimming removed 2 bases from V and 0 bases from J; junction bases left unmatched: 12. The germline V gene encodes CDR1 MGHRA and CDR2 YSYEKL. The CDR3 is CASSQIALGLAGRSGANVLTF. For the CDR3, the DNA is TGCGCCAGCAGCCAAATTGCCCTTGGACTAGCGGGCCGCTCTGGGGCCAACGTCCTGACTTTC.

This clone came up once. The gene calls are TRBV6-2 or TRBV6-3 and TRBJ2-1, with D maybe TRBD2 (5 bases). Trimming took off 2 bases at V and 4 bases at J, with 12 bases between the two ends. Germline values: CDR1 MNHEY, CDR2 SVGEGT. The CDR3 is 15 residues long. As DNA, the CDR3 is TGTGCCAGCAGTTACAGGGAGAGGGTGTACAATGAGCAGTTCTTC. It yields the protein CASSYRERVYNEQFF.

The gene calls are TRBV5-1 and TRBJ1-5; a possible D gene is TRBD1 (6 bases). Germline V gene data show CDR1 as SGHRS and CDR2 as YFSETQ. The length of the CDR3 is 13 residues. V lost 4 bases and J 4 bases, leaving 9 bases between the germline ends. In DNA, the CDR3 is TGCGCCAGCAGCCCGGACAGAAATCAGCCCCAGCATTTT. It codes for CASSPDRNQPQHF.

The chain is built from TRBV5-1 and TRBJ1-2; a possible D gene is TRBD1 (5 bases). CDR1 is SGHRS and CDR2 is YFSETQ in the germline V gene. V lost 0 bases to trimming and J lost 5 bases, with 14 bases between them. CDR3 length: 15 amino acids. The CDR3 is CASSLGKGMAYGYTF. In DNA, the CDR3 is TGCGCCAGCAGCTTGGGGAAGGGGATGGCGTATGGCTACACCTTC.

V and J are TRBV21-1 and TRBJ2-7; TRBD2 is the table's D call, not checked against the DNA. TRBV21-1 is a known pseudogene. The CDR3 consists of 14 residues. This CDR3 reads CASSTPGGNYEQYF. The CDR3, as DNA: TGTGCCAGCAGCACCCCCGGGGGGAACTACGAGCAGTACTTC.

The V call is TRBV5-6, the J call TRBJ2-4; 9 bases line up with TRBD1. CDR1 and CDR2 (germline): SGHDT, YYEEEE. This CDR3 spans 16 amino acids. Germline trimming cut 4 bases from V and 4 bases from J; bases unmatched to any gene: 9. CDR3 amino acids: CASSHLPGQGKNIQYF. For the CDR3, the DNA is TGTGCCAGCAGCCACTTACCGGGACAGGGAAAAAACATTCAGTACTTC.